The next 25 T cell receptor beta chains were all read from a single sample in a study of cytomegalovirus exposure and HLA in healthy donors. PCR used 60 Vbeta primers and 13 Jbeta primers. Clones were read by immunoSEQ multiplex PCR, and TCRdb kept only the in-frame ones, dropping some. The sample holds roughly 130,000 clones, roughly 79% seen once. Sequencing was performed on PBMCs. Source of these receptors: a man between 18 and 35 years old in good health and CMV-seronegative.

The chain uses TRBV30 and TRBJ2-5, with 8 positions matching TRBD1. CDR1 and CDR2 from the germline V gene are GTSNPN and SVGIG (reference sequence). Trimming removed 7 bases from V and 4 bases from J; junction bases left unmatched: 23. The CDR3 extends over 18 amino acids. The CDR3 DNA reads TGTGCCTACGAATTAGAGGGTAGAGGACAGGGCCGGGGAGAGACCCAGTACTTC. This translates into CAYELEGRGQGRGETQYF.

The J gene is TRBJ2-1, the V gene TRBV7-2, with 11 bases identical to TRBD2. The germline V gene encodes CDR1 SGHTA and CDR2 FQGNSA. Losses at the gene ends were 6 bases for V and 5 bases for J; bases not matched to a gene: 3. The length of the CDR3 is 14 residues. CDR3 in DNA: TGTGCCAGCAGGCTAGCGGGGGGCAACAATGAGCAGTTCTTC. Its protein product is CASRLAGGNNEQFF.

The chain has TRBV5-1 and TRBJ1-2; TRBD1 might be the D (6 bases). V shed 5 bases and J shed 2 bases, with 16 bases lying between them. CDR1 and CDR2 from the germline V gene are SGHRS and YFSETQ. The CDR3 consists of 15 residues. The CDR3: CASSTLGTGNYGYTF. CDR3 sequence (DNA): TGCGCCAGCAGTACGCTGGGAACAGGGAACTATGGCTACACCTTC. Complete variable domain (other parts from reference TRBV5-1 and TRBJ1-2): KAGVTQTPRYLIKTRGQQVTLSCSPISGHRSVSWYQQTPGQGLQFLFEYFSETQRNKGNFPGRFSGRQFSNSRSEMNVSTLELGDSALYLCASSTLGTGNYGYTFGSGTRLTVV.

This rearrangement joins TRBV29-1 to TRBJ1-3, with 7 bases that match TRBD1. The CDR3 is 15 amino acids. CDR1 and CDR2 from the germline V gene are SQVTM and ANQGSEA. V trimming: 4 bases; J trimming: 0 bases; junction bases outside the gene matches: 6. Written as DNA, the CDR3 is TGCAGCGTTGCCGGGACAGCAATCTCTGGAAACACCATATATTTT. Its protein product is CSVAGTAISGNTIYF. Complete variable domain (other parts from reference TRBV29-1 and TRBJ1-3): SAVISQKPSRDICQRGTSLTIQCQVDSQVTMMFWYRQQPGQSLTLIATANQGSEATYESGFVIDKFPISRPNLTFSTLTVSNMSPEDSSIYLCSVAGTAISGNTIYFGEGSWLTVV.

The chain couples TRBV25-1 to TRBJ1-1; D gene uncertain. Trimming took off 3 bases at V and 1 base at J, with 9 bases between the two ends. The length of the CDR3 is 14 residues. CDR1 is MGHDK and CDR2 is SYGVNS in the germline V gene. DNA of the CDR3: TGTGCCAGCAGTGACGGGTGGAGGAACACTGAAGCTTTCTTT. Its protein product is CASSDGWRNTEAFF.

The V and J genes are TRBV7-2 and TRBJ2-7; 10 nucleotides line up with TRBD1. With V trimmed by 5 bases and J by 2 bases, 6 bases remained unmatched. The germline CDR1 and CDR2 sequences are SGHTA and FQGNSA. This CDR3 is 15 amino acids long. CDR3 loop: CASSLGGTGAYEQYF. CDR3 coding DNA: TGTGCCAGCAGCCTGGGAGGGACAGGGGCCTACGAGCAGTACTTC.

The CDR3 sequence is CASSKDRLSGNTIYF. CDR3 bases: TGTGCCAGTAGTAAAGACAGGCTCTCTGGAAACACCATATATTTT. V is TRBV19 and J is TRBJ1-3, with D maybe TRBD1 (6 bases). The germline V and J ends were trimmed by 4 bases and 0 bases, with 10 bases remaining between them. CDR3 size: 15 residues. Looked up from germline, CDR1 is LNHDA and CDR2 is SQIVND (reference sequence).

The chain combines TRBV9 with TRBJ1-2; the D is unclear. The CDR3 contains 13 residues. Germline V lookup: CDR1 SGDLS, CDR2 YYNGEE. The V and J ends lost 0 bases and 5 bases respectively, with 8 bases between them. The CDR3 nucleotides are TGTGCCAGCAGCGTAGAAGAGGGATATGGCTACACCTTC. Encoded protein: CASSVEEGYGYTF.

The J gene is TRBJ1-2, the V gene TRBV5-6; the D gene is possibly TRBD1 (6 bases). V shed 4 bases and J shed 8 bases, with 21 bases lying between them. Per the germline V gene, CDR1 is SGHDT and CDR2 is YYEEEE. The CDR3 has 15 residues. CDR3 in amino acids: CASSAWDTRRGGYTF. In DNA, the CDR3 is TGTGCCAGCAGCGCCTGGGACACCCGAAGGGGGGGCTACACCTTC.

The chain uses TRBV2 and TRBJ2-5; 9 nucleotides line up with TRBD1. The J call is uncertain, as TRBJ2-7 better fits the DNA end. The CDR3 contains 15 residues. Germline CDR1 SNHLY, CDR2 FYNNEI. CDR3 coding DNA: TGTGCCAGCAGTTTGTGGACAGGGGACTCCTACGAGCAGTACTTC. Its protein product is CASSLWTGDSYEQYF.

V gene TRBV9 combines with J gene TRBJ2-7; 7 positions match TRBD1. V dropped 2 bases and J dropped 9; count of bases not matched to a gene: 14. The CDR3 is 15 residues long. Germline CDR1 SGDLS, CDR2 YYNGEE. The CDR3 DNA sequence: TGTGCCAGCAGCGTCGGGACAGAGCTCCTCCGAGGGCAGTACTTC. Amino acid sequence: CASSVGTELLRGQYF.

The chain employs TRBV18 and TRBJ2-7; perhaps TRBD1 as D (7 bases). The CDR3 loop spans 16 amino acids. Trimming took off 6 bases at V and 3 bases at J, with 21 bases between the two ends. Germline V lookup: CDR1 KGHSH, CDR2 LQKENI. This chain's CDR3 is CASSHGSQGENYEQYF. DNA for the CDR3: TGTGCCAGCTCCCACGGGAGTCAGGGGGAGAACTACGAGCAGTACTTC. Combining the CDR3 with reference TRBV18 and TRBJ2-7 gives the whole variable domain NAGVMQNPRHLVRRRGQEARLRCSPMKGHSHVYWYRQLPEEGLKFMVYLQKENIIDESGMPKERFSAEFPKEGPSILRIQQVVRGDSAAYFCASSHGSQGENYEQYFGPGTRLTVT.

The CDR3 loop reads CASSLLGRGNEKLFF. The CDR3 bases are TGTGCCAGCAGCCTCCTTGGGAGGGGGAATGAAAAACTGTTTTTT. The V gene is TRBV27, the J gene TRBJ1-4; D possibly corresponds to TRBD1 (6 bases). This CDR3 is built from 15 residues. The germline CDR1 and CDR2 sequences are MNHEY and SMNVEV (reference sequence). Deletions cut 6 bases from V and 5 bases from J, with 16 bases between. The full variable domain, in which reference TRBV27 and TRBJ1-4 provide the parts outside the CDR3, is EAQVTQNPRYLITVTGKKLTVTCSQNMNHEYMSWYRQDPGLGLRQIYYSMNVEVTDKGDVPEGYKVSRKEKRNFPLILESPSPNQTSLYFCASSLLGRGNEKLFFGSGTQLSVL.

The chain employs TRBV2 and TRBJ1-1; unclear D gene. The CDR3 has 11 amino acids. The V end lost 11 bases, the J end lost 0 bases, and 7 bases lay between the germline ends. Germline CDR1 reads SNHLY; CDR2 reads FYNNEI. CDR3 sequence (DNA): TGTGCCGTACTAATGAACACTGAAGCTTTCTTT. Translation: CAVLMNTEAFF.

The V and J genes are TRBV5-1 and TRBJ1-2; 11 bases are a match to TRBD1. This CDR3 contains 14 residues. J gave up 6 bases and V 4 bases, and 5 bases lay outside the gene matches. CDR1 and CDR2 (germline): SGHRS, YFSETQ. The CDR3 coding sequence is TGCGCCAGCAGCATCAGGGGACAGGGGGATGGCTACACCTTC. Amino acid sequence: CASSIRGQGDGYTF.

In regard to this clone: The sample carries other DNA sequences with the same CDR3. The chain combines TRBV5-1 with TRBJ1-2; perhaps TRBD1 as D (6 bases). Germline values: CDR1 SGHRS, CDR2 YFSETQ. V lost 2 bases to trimming and J lost 8 bases, with 25 bases between them. This CDR3 spans 17 amino acids. In DNA form, the CDR3 reads TGCGCCAGCAGCTTTGGGGGCTCGCAGGCGGTCACAGAGGGCTACACCTTC. Protein product: CASSFGGSQAVTEGYTF.

The J gene is TRBJ1-5, the V gene TRBV7-8; 8 nucleotides agree with TRBD1. The CDR3 totals 15 residues. Per germline, CDR1 SGHVS and CDR2 FQNEAQ. With V trimmed by 4 bases and J by 3 bases, 5 bases remained unmatched. DNA for the CDR3: TGTGCCAGCAGCTCCATGACAGGGGACAATCAGCCCCAGCATTTT. The encoded protein is CASSSMTGDNQPQHF.

The chain joins TRBV9 to TRBJ2-7, with TRBD2 matching 7 bases. Germline V gene data show CDR1 as SGDLS and CDR2 as YYNGEE. The trim removed 0 bases at V and 2 bases at J, leaving 5 bases unmatched. This CDR3 spans 15 amino acids. CDR3: CASSVGGGSPYEQYF. As DNA, the CDR3 is TGTGCCAGCAGCGTAGGGGGGGGATCCCCCTACGAGCAGTACTTC.

V gene TRBV19 combines with J gene TRBJ1-2; 8 bases are shared with TRBD1. The CDR3 contains 16 residues. V lost 9 bases, J lost 5 bases, and 17 bases stayed unmatched. Looked up from germline, CDR1 is LNHDA and CDR2 is SQIVND (reference sequence). The CDR3 bases are TGTGCCAGCCTGCCACGGAGGGACAGGCCGGGTTATGGCTACACCTTC. As protein: CASLPRRDRPGYGYTF.

The chain is built from TRBV9 and TRBJ1-6, with 7 bases identical to TRBD1. Trimming at V came to 4 bases and at J to 8 bases, leaving 9 bases not matched to a gene. CDR1 is SGDLS, CDR2 YYNGEE, per germline. The CDR3 sequence is 15 residues long. The CDR3 is CASSTRARGDSPLHF. The CDR3 nucleotides are TGTGCCAGCAGCACGCGGGCCAGGGGGGATTCACCCCTCCACTTT.

The chain couples TRBV11-1 to TRBJ2-7; TRBD1 is a possible D gene (6 bases). V was pared by 7 bases and J by 2 bases, with 18 bases between. Germline V gene lookup returns CDR1 SGHAT and CDR2 FQDESV (reference sequence). The CDR3 length is 15 residues. The CDR3 region is CASTSGRGLPYEQYF. DNA of the CDR3: TGTGCCAGCACCTCTGGCAGGGGATTACCCTACGAGCAGTACTTC. The complete variable domain, with remaining parts taken from reference TRBV11-1 and TRBJ2-7, reads EAEVAQSPRYKITEKSQAVAFWCDPISGHATLYWYRQILGQGPELLVQFQDESVVDDSQLPKDRFSAERLKGVDSTLKIQPAELGDSAMYLCASTSGRGLPYEQYFGPGTRLTVT.

V gene TRBV5-6 combines with J gene TRBJ1-2, with D tentatively TRBD1 (5 bases). Trimming stripped 0 bases from V and 2 bases from J, with 8 bases between. The CDR3 is 14 amino acids. Germline V gene sequence: CDR1 SGHDT, CDR2 YYEEEE. The DNA for the CDR3 is TGTGCCAGCAGCTTGGGCCAGGGAAACTATGGCTACACCTTC. Its translation: CASSLGQGNYGYTF.

This clone occurred a few times. The rearrangement links TRBV11-2 to TRBJ2-3; D perhaps matches TRBD1 (6 bases). V gave up 4 bases and J gave up 6 bases, with 17 bases separating them. The CDR3 is 15 amino acids. CDR1 and CDR2 from the germline V gene are SGHAT and FQNNGV. This CDR3 reads CASSSSGDRGDTQYF. CDR3 coding DNA: TGTGCCAGCAGCTCCTCAGGGGATCGCGGGGATACGCAGTATTTT.

V usage is TRBV6-5 and J usage is TRBJ1-2, with 7 positions matching TRBD1. The CDR3 loop spans 12 amino acids. Germline loops: CDR1 MNHEY, CDR2 SVGAGI. The ends lost 8 bases at V and 4 bases at J; junction bases unmatched: 4. CDR3 sequence reads: CASYTGVYGYTF. CDR3 bases: TGTGCCAGCTATACAGGGGTCTATGGCTACACCTTC.

The gene calls are TRBV6-5 and TRBJ1-1, with 7 bases aligning to TRBD1. The CDR3 sequence is 15 residues long. Germline assignment: CDR1 MNHEY and CDR2 SVGAGI. V was clipped by 1 base and J by 4 bases; unmatched bases: 6. The CDR3 DNA reads as TGTGCCAGCAGTTACTATGACAGGGTCGGCACTGAAGCTTTCTTT. Its protein product is CASSYYDRVGTEAFF.